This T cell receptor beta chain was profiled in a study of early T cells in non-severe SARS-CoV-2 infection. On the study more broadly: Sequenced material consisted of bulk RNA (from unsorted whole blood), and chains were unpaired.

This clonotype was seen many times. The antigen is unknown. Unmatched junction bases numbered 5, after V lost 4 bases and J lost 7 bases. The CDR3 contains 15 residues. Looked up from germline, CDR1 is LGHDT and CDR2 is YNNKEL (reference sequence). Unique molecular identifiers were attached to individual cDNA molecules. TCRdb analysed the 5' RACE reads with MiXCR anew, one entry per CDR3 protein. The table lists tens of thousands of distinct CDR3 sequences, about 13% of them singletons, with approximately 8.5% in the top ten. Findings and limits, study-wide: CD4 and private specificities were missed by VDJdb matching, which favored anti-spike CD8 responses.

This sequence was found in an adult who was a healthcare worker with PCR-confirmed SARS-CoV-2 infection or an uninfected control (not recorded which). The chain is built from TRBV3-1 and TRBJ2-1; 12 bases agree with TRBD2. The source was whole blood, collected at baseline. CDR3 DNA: TGTGCCAGCAGCCGAGTGACTAGCGGGAGTAATGAGCAGTTCTTC. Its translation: CASSRVTSGSNEQFF.